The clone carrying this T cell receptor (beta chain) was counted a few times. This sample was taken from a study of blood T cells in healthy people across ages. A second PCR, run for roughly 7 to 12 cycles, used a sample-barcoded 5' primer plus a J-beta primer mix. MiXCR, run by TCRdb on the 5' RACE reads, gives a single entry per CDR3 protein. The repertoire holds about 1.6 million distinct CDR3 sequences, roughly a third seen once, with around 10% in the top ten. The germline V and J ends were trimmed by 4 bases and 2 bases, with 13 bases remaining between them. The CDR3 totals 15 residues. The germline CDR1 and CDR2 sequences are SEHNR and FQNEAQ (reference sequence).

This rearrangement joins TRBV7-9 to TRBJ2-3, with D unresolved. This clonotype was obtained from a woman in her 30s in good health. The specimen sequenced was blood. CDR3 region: CASSSYPVDTDTQYF. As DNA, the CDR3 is TGTGCCAGCAGCTCCTACCCGGTGGACACAGATACGCAGTATTTT.